These 19 T cell receptor beta chains originate from one sample sequenced in a study of T cell responses to AZD1222 COVID-19 vaccine. Sequenced by immunoSEQ multiplex PCR; TCRdb stores in-frame clones only, minus some. The sample consists of around 110,000 clones, about 92% of them appearing once. Sample: peripheral blood, taken 28 days after the second AZD1222 dose. These receptors were collected from an adult who received the AZD1222 COVID-19 vaccine.

The gene calls are TRBV7-8 and TRBJ2-7, with 13 bases that match TRBD2. The CDR3 loop spans 16 amino acids. V was pared by 1 base and J by 2 bases, with 2 bases of the junction left unmatched. Germline V gene data show CDR1 as SGHVS and CDR2 as FQNEAQ. CDR3 protein: CASSLEGLAGTYEQYF. Written as DNA, the CDR3 is TGTGCCAGCAGCTTAGAGGGACTAGCGGGGACCTACGAGCAGTACTTC.

This chain joins TRBV6-5 and TRBJ2-7; D is unclear. Trimming stripped 8 bases from V and 0 bases from J, with 14 bases between. In germline, CDR1 is MNHEY, CDR2 SVGAGI. The CDR3 extends over 14 amino acids. The DNA of the CDR3 is TGTGCCAGCTTGAAACCACACAACTCCTACGAGCAGTACTTC. Translated, it gives CASLKPHNSYEQYF.

CDR3 in DNA: TGTGCCACCAGCAGAGTGCAGGACAGGGAATTGTACTTC. This codes for CATSRVQDRELYF. The rearrangement uses TRBV15 and TRBJ2-7; 8 positions match TRBD1. This CDR3 contains 13 residues. Trimming removed 1 base from V and 12 bases from J; junction bases left unmatched: 8. Germline CDR1 reads LNHNV; CDR2 reads YYDKDF (reference sequence).

The genes are TRBV6-5 and TRBJ1-4, with D hard to call. Deletions cut 6 bases from V and 3 bases from J, with 14 bases between. This CDR3 spans 15 amino acids. Germline CDR1 reads MNHEY; CDR2 reads SVGAGI. In DNA, the CDR3 is TGTGCCAGCAGGGTCATTGGAGAGGCTAATGAAAAACTGTTTTTT. This translates into CASRVIGEANEKLFF.

The chain couples TRBV7-9 to TRBJ2-7; D tentatively fits TRBD1 or TRBD2 (6 bases each). V was pared by 5 bases and J by 0 bases, with 14 bases between. The CDR3 contains 15 residues. Germline assignment: CDR1 SEHNR and CDR2 FQNEAQ (reference sequence). CDR3 bases: TGTGCCAGCAGCCTTGGCGGGACAAACTCCTACGAGCAGTACTTC. Translated, it gives CASSLGGTNSYEQYF.

This clone appeared once. The chain recombines TRBV2 with TRBJ1-1; maybe TRBD1 (5 bases). Germline-derived CDR1 and CDR2 are SNHLY and FYNNEI. Deletions cut 5 bases from V and 6 bases from J, with 16 bases between. This CDR3 is 14 amino acids long. CDR3 amino acids: CASSSFGGVSEAFF. The CDR3 DNA is TGTGCCAGCAGTTCCTTTGGGGGGGTCTCTGAAGCTTTCTTT. The whole variable domain, remainder taken from reference TRBV2 and TRBJ1-1, is EPEVTQTPSHQVTQMGQEVILRCVPISNHLYFYWYRQILGQKVEFLVSFYNNEISEKSEIFDDQFSVERPDGSNFTLKIRSTKLEDSAMYFCASSSFGGVSEAFFGQGTRLTVV.

J is TRBJ2-2 and V is TRBV4-1; 8 positions match TRBD1. Unmatched junction bases numbered 9, after V lost 6 bases and J lost 0 bases. The CDR3 extends over 17 amino acids. Germline values: CDR1 MGHRA, CDR2 YSYEKL. The CDR3 sequence is CASRQAGQGTNTGELFF. The CDR3 DNA sequence: TGCGCCAGCAGACAGGCAGGACAGGGTACGAACACCGGGGAGCTGTTTTTT.

V gene TRBV7-2 combines with J gene TRBJ2-3; D is possibly TRBD1 (5 bases). Germline loops: CDR1 SGHTA, CDR2 FQGNSA. The CDR3 sequence is 14 residues long. Deletions cut 5 bases from V and 4 bases from J, with 13 bases between. The CDR3 DNA sequence: TGTGCCAGCAGCATATACAGGTTCGCAGATACGCAGTATTTT. As protein: CASSIYRFADTQYF. The full variable domain, with the rest looked up from reference TRBV7-2 and TRBJ2-3, is GAGVSQSPSNKVTEKGKDVELRCDPISGHTALYWYRQSLGQGLEFLIYFQGNSAPDKSGLPSDRFSAERTGGSVSTLTIQRTQQEDSAVYLCASSIYRFADTQYFGPGTRLTVL.

V gene TRBV6-1 combines with J gene TRBJ1-6; D is unclear. This CDR3 spans 12 amino acids. V lost 2 bases and J 10 bases, leaving 6 bases between the germline ends. CDR1 and CDR2 from the germline V gene are MNHNS and SASEGT. DNA of the CDR3: TGTGCCAGCAGTGAACCGACGTCACCCCTCCACTTT. Amino acid sequence: CASSEPTSPLHF.

The sample holds a few counts of this clone. The chain is built from TRBV2 and TRBJ2-5; possibly TRBD1 for D (6 bases). From germline, CDR1 is SNHLY and CDR2 FYNNEI. The CDR3 is 13 residues long. The V gene lost 6 bases and the J gene lost 4 bases, with 12 bases spanning the gap. DNA for the CDR3: TGTGCCAGCAGGTTGGGGGCCGGAGAGACCCAGTACTTC. Protein product: CASRLGAGETQYF.

The chain has TRBV2 and TRBJ1-5, with D tentatively TRBD1 (6 bases). Between the trimmed V and J ends, which lost 8 bases and 7 bases, there was a span of 15 bases. The CDR3 is made up of 13 amino acids. Germline CDR1 reads SNHLY; CDR2 reads FYNNEI. The CDR3 loop is CASGLGGGQPQHF. The DNA of the CDR3 is TGTGCCAGCGGTCTCGGGGGCGGACAGCCCCAGCATTTT. Complete variable domain (other parts from reference TRBV2 and TRBJ1-5): EPEVTQTPSHQVTQMGQEVILRCVPISNHLYFYWYRQILGQKVEFLVSFYNNEISEKSEIFDDQFSVERPDGSNFTLKIRSTKLEDSAMYFCASGLGGGQPQHFGDGTRLSIL.

V and J are TRBV5-6 and TRBJ1-2; 8 bases are shared with TRBD1. The CDR3 has 15 amino acids. Germline trimming cut 5 bases from V and 0 bases from J; bases unmatched to any gene: 6. Looked up from germline, CDR1 is SGHDT and CDR2 is YYEEEE. The CDR3 region is CASSRRTGTNYGYTF. The CDR3 DNA reads as TGTGCCAGCAGTCGAAGGACAGGGACTAACTATGGCTACACCTTC.

This clone showed up just once. The rearrangement uses TRBV10-3 and TRBJ1-2, with D unclear. The germline V and J ends were trimmed by 3 bases and 1 base, with 9 bases remaining between them. Germline CDR1 reads ENHRY; CDR2 reads SYGVKD. This CDR3 contains 14 residues. CDR3 amino acids: CAISDTTDNYGYTF. The DNA for the CDR3 is TGTGCCATCAGTGACACCACCGATAACTATGGCTACACCTTC.

This clone was observed a handful of times. The chain joins TRBV14 to TRBJ2-3; 9 bases are shared with TRBD2. CDR1 SGHDN and CDR2 FVKESK come from the germline V gene. The J segment lost 3 bases and the V segment lost 6 bases, leaving 7 bases of the junction unmatched. The CDR3 sequence is 15 residues long. CDR3 protein: CASSRGLAFTDTQYF. As DNA, the CDR3 is TGTGCCAGCAGTCGGGGACTAGCATTTACAGATACGCAGTATTTT. Drawing the rest from reference TRBV14 and TRBJ2-3, the complete variable domain is EAGVTQFPSHSVIEKGQTVTLRCDPISGHDNLYWYRRVMGKEIKFLLHFVKESKQDESGMPNNRFLAERTGGTYSTLKVQPAELEDSGVYFCASSRGLAFTDTQYFGPGTRLTVL.

J is TRBJ2-1 and V is TRBV7-2; D unclear. The length of the CDR3 is 15 residues. Germline V gene data show CDR1 as SGHTA and CDR2 as FQGNSA. V was shortened by 0 bases and J by 6 bases, with 12 bases between the two germline ends. CDR3 bases: TGTGCCAGCAGCTTAGCGCCGGCGGCTACCAATGAGCAGTTCTTC. Protein: CASSLAPAATNEQFF.

The rearrangement joins TRBV27 to TRBJ2-7; D perhaps matches TRBD1 (6 bases). V lost 5 bases and J lost 4, with 12 bases in between. The CDR3 is 13 amino acids. CDR1 MNHEY and CDR2 SMNVEV come from the germline V gene (reference sequence). The CDR3 loop reads CASSPRTEYEQYF. The CDR3 DNA follows: TGTGCCAGCAGTCCCCGGACAGAGTACGAGCAGTACTTC.

The CDR3 nucleotides are TGTGCCAGTAGTATCGGCAGGGCGGCAGATACGCAGTATTTT. Protein product: CASSIGRAADTQYF. This chain connects TRBV19 to TRBJ2-3; maybe TRBD1 (5 bases). V lost 3 bases to trimming and J lost 4 bases, with 11 bases between them. Germline lookup yields CDR1 LNHDA and CDR2 SQIVND (reference sequence). The CDR3 has 14 amino acids.

The chain recombines TRBV5-6 with TRBJ1-1, with D hard to call. The CDR3 contains 13 residues. V was cut by 4 bases and J by 2 bases, with 9 bases left in between. Germline V gives CDR1 SGHDT, CDR2 YYEEEE. CDR3 sequence: CASSGQLNTEAFF. The CDR3 coding sequence is TGTGCCAGCAGCGGTCAACTTAACACTGAAGCTTTCTTT.

The genes are TRBV7-2 and TRBJ2-1; D not resolved. The germline V gene has CDR1 SGHTA and CDR2 FQGNSA. The V and J ends lost 6 bases and 10 bases respectively, with 19 bases between them. CDR3 length: 14 residues. The CDR3 bases are TGTGCCAGCAGTCGCTTTATTAGGGTACGCGAGCAGTTCTTC. Translation: CASSRFIRVREQFF.